The clone carrying this T cell receptor beta chain appeared a few times. As yet, its antigen is unknown. This sample stems from a study of vaccination and CD4 T cells after COVID-19. Study-wide context: Post-COVID sampling occurred a median approximately 100 days after diagnosis (range 35 to 161). Whole-study findings and limits: The median proportion of reactive clones detected only post-vaccination in convalescent patients was 85% to 90%. Analysis of convalescent patients found that 304 of 307 vaccine-specific clones were spike mono-reactive.

This CDR3 comprises 14 residues. Germline V gives CDR1 SGHDT, CDR2 YYEEEE. Trimming removed 0 bases from V and 6 bases from J, with 12 bases in between. Treatment indicated: approximately 9-day PBMC culture with coronavirus spike peptide pools or control peptides (ViraFEST assay). The assay that was used to sequence DNA from cultured CD4+ T cells was the Oncomine TCR Beta short-read assay. DNA came from CD4+ T cells after culture. Using its own MiXCR run on the PCR reads, TCRdb lists one record per CDR3 protein. Among roughly 3,800 distinct CDR3 sequences listed, approximately 16% were seen once. This TCR was sampled from a human donor who had recovered from COVID-19. The chain employs TRBV5-6 and TRBJ1-2; D ambiguous. The specimen was CD4+ T cells from blood, cultured in vitro. CDR3 sequence reads: CASSLAFVRNGYTF. DNA for the CDR3: TGTGCCAGCAGCTTGGCGTTCGTGAGGAATGGCTACACCTTC. The full variable domain, rest sourced from reference TRBV5-6 and TRBJ1-2, is DAGVTQSPTHLIKTRGQQVTLRCSPKSGHDTVSWYQQALGQGPQFIFQYYEEEERQRGNFPDRFSGHQFPNYSSELNVNALLLGDSALYLCASSLAFVRNGYTFGSGTRLTVV.